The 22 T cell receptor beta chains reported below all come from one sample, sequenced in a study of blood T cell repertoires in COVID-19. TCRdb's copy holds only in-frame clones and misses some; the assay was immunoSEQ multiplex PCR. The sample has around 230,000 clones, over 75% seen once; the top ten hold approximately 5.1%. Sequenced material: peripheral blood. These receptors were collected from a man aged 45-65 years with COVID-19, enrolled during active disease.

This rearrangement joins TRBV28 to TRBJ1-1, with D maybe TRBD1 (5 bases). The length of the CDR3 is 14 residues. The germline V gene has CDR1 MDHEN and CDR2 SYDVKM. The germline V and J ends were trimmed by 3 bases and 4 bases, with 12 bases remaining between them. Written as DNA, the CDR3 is TGTGCCAGCAGTTTGGGTAGGGGCCCCACTGAAGCTTTCTTT. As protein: CASSLGRGPTEAFF.

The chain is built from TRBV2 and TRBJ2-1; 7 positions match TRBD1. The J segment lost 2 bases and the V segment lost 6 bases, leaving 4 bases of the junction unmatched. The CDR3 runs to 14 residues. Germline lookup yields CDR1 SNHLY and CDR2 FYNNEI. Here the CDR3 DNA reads TGTGCCAGCAGGTTGGACAGGCCCTACAATGAGCAGTTCTTC. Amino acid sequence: CASRLDRPYNEQFF.

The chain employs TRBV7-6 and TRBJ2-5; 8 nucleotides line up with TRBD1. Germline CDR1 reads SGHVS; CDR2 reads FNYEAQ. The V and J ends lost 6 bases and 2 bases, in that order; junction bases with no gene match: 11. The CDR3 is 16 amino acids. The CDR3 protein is CASRRPGQAPQETQYF. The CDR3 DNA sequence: TGTGCCAGCAGACGACCGGGACAGGCCCCTCAAGAGACCCAGTACTTC.

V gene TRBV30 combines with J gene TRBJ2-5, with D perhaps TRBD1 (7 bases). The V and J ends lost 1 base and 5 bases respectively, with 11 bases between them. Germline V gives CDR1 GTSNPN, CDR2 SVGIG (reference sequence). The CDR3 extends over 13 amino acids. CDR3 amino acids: CAWSAGGQETQYF. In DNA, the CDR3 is TGTGCCTGGAGTGCAGGGGGGCAGGAGACCCAGTACTTC. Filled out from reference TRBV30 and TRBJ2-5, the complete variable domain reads SQTIHQWPATLVQPVGSPLSLECTVEGTSNPNLYWYRQAAGRGLQLLFYSVGIGQISSEVPQNLSASRPQDRQFILSSKKLLLSDSGFYLCAWSAGGQETQYFGPGTRLLVL.

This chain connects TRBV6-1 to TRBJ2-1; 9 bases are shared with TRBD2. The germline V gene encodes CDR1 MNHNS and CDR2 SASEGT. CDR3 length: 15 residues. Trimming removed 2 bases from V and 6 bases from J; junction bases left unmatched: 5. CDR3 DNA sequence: TGTGCCAGCAGTGAACCGGGACTAGCTTTCAATGAGCAGTTCTTC. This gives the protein CASSEPGLAFNEQFF.

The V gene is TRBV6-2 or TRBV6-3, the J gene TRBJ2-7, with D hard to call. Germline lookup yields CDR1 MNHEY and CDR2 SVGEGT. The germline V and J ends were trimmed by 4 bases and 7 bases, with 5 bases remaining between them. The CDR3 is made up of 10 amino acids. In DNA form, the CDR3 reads TGTGCCAGCAGTTCCGGGGAGCAGTACTTC. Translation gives CASSSGEQYF.

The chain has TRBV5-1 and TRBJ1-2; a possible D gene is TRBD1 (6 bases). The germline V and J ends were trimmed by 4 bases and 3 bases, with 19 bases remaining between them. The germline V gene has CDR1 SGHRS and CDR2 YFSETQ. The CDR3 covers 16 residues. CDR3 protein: CASSQGHSSGHYGYTF. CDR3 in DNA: TGCGCCAGCAGCCAGGGACATTCGTCCGGACACTATGGCTACACCTTC.

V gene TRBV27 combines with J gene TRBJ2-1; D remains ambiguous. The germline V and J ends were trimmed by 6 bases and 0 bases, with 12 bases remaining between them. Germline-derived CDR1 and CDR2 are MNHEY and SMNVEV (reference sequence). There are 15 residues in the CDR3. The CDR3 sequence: CASSLRRSSYNEQFF. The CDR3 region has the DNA TGTGCCAGCAGCCTGAGACGGAGCTCCTACAATGAGCAGTTCTTC.

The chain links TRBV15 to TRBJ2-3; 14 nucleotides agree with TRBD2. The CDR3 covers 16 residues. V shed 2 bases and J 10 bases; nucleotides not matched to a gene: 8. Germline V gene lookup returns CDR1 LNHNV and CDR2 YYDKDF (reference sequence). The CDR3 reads CATSRLTSGGAKAQYF. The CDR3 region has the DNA TGTGCCACCAGCAGATTGACTAGCGGGGGGGCCAAGGCGCAGTATTTT.

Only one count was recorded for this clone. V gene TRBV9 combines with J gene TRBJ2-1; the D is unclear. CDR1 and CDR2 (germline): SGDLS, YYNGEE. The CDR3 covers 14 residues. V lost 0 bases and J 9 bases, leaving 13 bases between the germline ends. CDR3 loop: CASSVAPSVGEQFF. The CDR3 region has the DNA TGTGCCAGCAGCGTAGCCCCAAGCGTGGGTGAGCAGTTCTTC.

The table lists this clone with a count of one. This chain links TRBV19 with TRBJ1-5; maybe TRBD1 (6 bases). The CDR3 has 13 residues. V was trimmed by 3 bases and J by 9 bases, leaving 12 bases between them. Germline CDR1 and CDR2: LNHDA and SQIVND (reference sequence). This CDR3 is CASSMTARGPQHF. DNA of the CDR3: TGTGCCAGTAGTATGACAGCCAGGGGGCCCCAGCATTTT. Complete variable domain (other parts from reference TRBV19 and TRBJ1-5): DGGITQSPKYLFRKEGQNVTLSCEQNLNHDAMYWYRQDPGQGLRLIYYSQIVNDFQKGDIAEGYSVSREKKESFPLTVTSAQKNPTAFYLCASSMTARGPQHFGDGTRLSIL.

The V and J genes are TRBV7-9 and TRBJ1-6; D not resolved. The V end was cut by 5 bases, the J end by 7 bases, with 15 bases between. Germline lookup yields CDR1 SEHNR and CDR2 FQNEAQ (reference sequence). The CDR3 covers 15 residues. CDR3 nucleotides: TGTGCCAGCAGCCACGGAGTCGGAATAAATTCACCCCTCCACTTT. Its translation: CASSHGVGINSPLHF. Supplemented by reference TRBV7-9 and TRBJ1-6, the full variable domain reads DTGVSQNPRHKITKRGQNVTFRCDPISEHNRLYWYRQTLGQGPEFLTYFQNEAQLEKSRLLSDRFSAERPKGSFSTLEIQRTEQGDSAMYLCASSHGVGINSPLHFGNGTRLTVT.

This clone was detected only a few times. CDR3 residues: CASSLAVSAYNEQFF. The CDR3 nucleotides are TGTGCCAGCAGCTTAGCAGTATCCGCCTACAATGAGCAGTTCTTC. V is TRBV7-3 and J is TRBJ2-1, with unresolved D. CDR1 and CDR2 from the germline V gene are SGHTA and FQGTGA. The CDR3 extends over 15 amino acids. Trimming left V 2 bases short and J 2 bases short, with 10 bases between.

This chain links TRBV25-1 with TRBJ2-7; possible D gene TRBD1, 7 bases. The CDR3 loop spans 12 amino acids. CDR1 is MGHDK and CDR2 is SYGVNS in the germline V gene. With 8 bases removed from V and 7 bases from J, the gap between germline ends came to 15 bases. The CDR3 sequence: CASYLRGEEQYF. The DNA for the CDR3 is TGTGCCAGCTACCTCAGGGGGGAGGAGCAGTACTTC.

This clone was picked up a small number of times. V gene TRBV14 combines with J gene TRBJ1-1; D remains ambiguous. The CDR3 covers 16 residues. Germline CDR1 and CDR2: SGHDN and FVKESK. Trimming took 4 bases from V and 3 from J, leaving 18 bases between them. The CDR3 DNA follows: TGTGCCAGCAGCCCGGGGAGGGTCCAGCCTTACACTGAAGCTTTCTTT. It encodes CASSPGRVQPYTEAFF. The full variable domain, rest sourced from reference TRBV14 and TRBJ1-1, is EAGVTQFPSHSVIEKGQTVTLRCDPISGHDNLYWYRRVMGKEIKFLLHFVKESKQDESGMPNNRFLAERTGGTYSTLKVQPAELEDSGVYFCASSPGRVQPYTEAFFGQGTRLTVV.

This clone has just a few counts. For the CDR3, the DNA is TGTGCCAGCAGCTCGGGACTCGCCGAATACAATGAGCAGTTCTTC. It yields the protein CASSSGLAEYNEQFF. J is TRBJ2-1 and V is TRBV11-2; maybe TRBD2 (6 bases). This CDR3 is built from 15 residues. Trimming took off 4 bases at V and 4 bases at J, with 14 bases between the two ends. Germline V gene lookup returns CDR1 SGHAT and CDR2 FQNNGV.

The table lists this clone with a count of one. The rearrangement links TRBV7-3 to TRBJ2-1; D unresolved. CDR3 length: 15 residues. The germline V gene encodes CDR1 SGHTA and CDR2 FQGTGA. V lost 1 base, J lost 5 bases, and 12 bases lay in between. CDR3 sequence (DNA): TGTGCCAGCAGCTTAATCGGCGGCGGAGACAATGAGCAGTTCTTC. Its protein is CASSLIGGGDNEQFF.

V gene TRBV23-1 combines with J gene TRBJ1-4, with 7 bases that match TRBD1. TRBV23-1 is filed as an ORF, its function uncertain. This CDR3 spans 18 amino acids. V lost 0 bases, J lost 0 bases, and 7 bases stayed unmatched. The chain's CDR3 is CASSQSRGTVATNEKLFF. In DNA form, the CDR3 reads TGCGCCAGCAGTCAATCGAGGGGGACAGTCGCAACTAATGAAAAACTGTTTTTT.

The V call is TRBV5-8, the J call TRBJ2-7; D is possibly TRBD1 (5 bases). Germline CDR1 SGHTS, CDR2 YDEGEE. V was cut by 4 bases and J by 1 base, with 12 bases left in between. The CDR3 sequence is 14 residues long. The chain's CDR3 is CASSNRFLSYEQYF. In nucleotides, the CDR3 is TGTGCCAGCAGCAACAGGTTCTTGTCCTACGAGCAGTACTTC.

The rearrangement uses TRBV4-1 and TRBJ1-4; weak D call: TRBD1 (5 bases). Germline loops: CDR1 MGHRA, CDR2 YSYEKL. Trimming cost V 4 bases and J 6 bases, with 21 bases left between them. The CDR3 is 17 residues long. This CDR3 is CASSLRPPTVGYEKLFF. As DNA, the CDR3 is TGCGCCAGCAGCCTTAGACCCCCGACAGTAGGCTATGAAAAACTGTTTTTT.

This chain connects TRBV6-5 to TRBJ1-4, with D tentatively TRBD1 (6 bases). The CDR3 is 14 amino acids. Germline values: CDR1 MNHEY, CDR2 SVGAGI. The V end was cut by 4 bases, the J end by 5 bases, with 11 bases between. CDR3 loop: CASSFGGGNEKLFF. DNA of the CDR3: TGTGCCAGCAGTTTTGGGGGCGGGAATGAAAAACTGTTTTTT.

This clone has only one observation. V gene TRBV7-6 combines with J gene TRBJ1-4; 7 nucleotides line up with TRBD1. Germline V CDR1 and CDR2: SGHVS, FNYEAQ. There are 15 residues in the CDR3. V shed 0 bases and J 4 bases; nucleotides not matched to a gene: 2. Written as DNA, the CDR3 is TGTGCCAGCAGCTTAGCGGGGACAGTTAATGAAAAACTGTTTTTT. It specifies CASSLAGTVNEKLFF.